Sequencing of this TCR beta chain was carried out in a study of radiation and T cells in renal cell carcinoma. The study's findings and limits: Compared with controls, irradiated tumors had more, larger dominant CDR3 motifs.

The assay was immunoSEQ multiplex PCR, and TCRdb's table has in-frame clones only and misses some. Among 20,000 to 25,000 clones, roughly half were seen once, and the ten largest hold approximately 21%. Treatment denoted: treatment-naive control, cytoreductive nephrectomy. Control tumors came from treatment-naive patients without prior radiation. In the case of this clone: The antigen is undetermined.

With 3 bases removed from V and 0 bases from J, the gap between germline ends came to 6 bases. In germline, CDR1 is SEHNR, CDR2 FQNEAQ (reference sequence). This CDR3 is built from 15 residues. The rearrangement links TRBV7-9 to TRBJ2-6; D is ambiguous. This material consisted of tumor tissue, taken from a patient whose treatment was nephrectomy without radiotherapy. The clonotype was recovered from a human donor with renal cell carcinoma. In DNA form, the CDR3 reads TGTGCCAGCAGCTTGCAGCTCTCTGGGGCCAACGTCCTGACTTTC. Its protein is CASSLQLSGANVLTF.